Described below is a single TCR beta chain sequence and its context. Many counts were recorded for this clonotype. No cognate antigen has been identified for it. One base away there is no much larger clone; base qualities are not given. The Immunoverse kit was used to build TCR libraries from around 400 ng RNA, with molecular barcoded adaptors covering alpha/delta and beta/gamma chains. TCR library preparation was performed with the same RNA that was used for transcriptome sequencing. Sequencing of TCR libraries was carried out on an Illumina HiSeq 4000 with 2 x 150 cycles. The study's processing was this. Using MiXCR, which included quality filtering and error correction, TCR reads were aligned to human V, D, J and C references and then assembled into CDR3 clonotypes. The tcR package in R was used to analyze clonotype counts and gene usage diversity. Raw mapping reads were checked after the RNA-seq reads had been mapped by STAR aligner version 2.5.3a onto the human GRCh37 genome. To test how sequencing depth affected the clonotypes detected, IR-seq fastq files were randomly downsampled with Seqtk 1.3. In TCRdb, the public reads were trimmed at Q25 with fastp and aligned with MiXCR, with productive beta chains retained. CDR3 protein sequences are deduplicated, and each keeps its most common genes and DNA. These V and J calls are TCRdb output, not the study's own analysis. In this sample the table shows 100,000 to 150,000 distinct CDR3 sequences, 13% of which occur a single time. The ten largest clonotypes hold approximately 8% of the sample.

At the junction V is shortened by 0 bases and J by 1 base, with 4 bases in between. Including the terminal cysteine and phenylalanine, the CDR3 comprises 13 residues. Solely the CDR3 DNA is kept, with 39 bases framed from the first base. CDR1 and CDR2 are read off the germline V gene as SGHRS and YFSETQ. The data derive from a study of read filtering for tumor transcriptome and immune sequencing (TCRdb year 2020). Notes on the research overall: Of the patients in the cohort, approximately 16 were male and around 14 were female, and their mean age was around 66 years, with a range of roughly 40 to 80. Under revised international staging, roughly 8 patients fell into R-ISS I, some 15 into R-ISS II and over five into R-ISS III. After DNase treatment, whole-transcriptome libraries were prepared using the TruSeq RNA Access Library Prep Kit. TCR-region mapped reads per sample ranged from about 3.5 to 11 million with IR-seq versus only about 75 to 1273 with RNA-seq. Using the same bone marrow samples, the study compared TCR repertoires obtained by targeted immune repertoire sequencing with those obtained by bulk whole-transcriptome sequencing. One main goal was a read-filtering strategy for immune repertoire data, in particular deciding whether clonotypes backed by only one read should be removed.

Every patient had bone marrow sampled at the time of active disease. Isolation of bone marrow mononuclear cells was performed by Ficoll-Hypaque density gradient centrifugation. Myeloma plasma cells were removed and CD138-negative cells were collected by negative selection after labeling with CD138 magnetic microbeads on a MACS separator. Flow cytometry with CD138 antibodies on an Attune NxT was used to check how pure the isolated cells were. Total RNA was extracted using TRIzol reagent and was quantified on a NanoDrop spectrophotometer. Paired RNA-seq and IR-seq were performed on each patient's CD138-negative bone marrow sample. Broad study findings and their caveats: IR-seq captured clonotypes at much higher depth and more reliably than RNA-seq, and smaller IR-seq throughput sufficed to identify most shared clonotypes. When single-read clonotypes were removed, the proportions of shared clonotypes in IR-seq and RNA-seq correlated more strongly. The sorted CD138-negative fraction was not purified T cells but a mixed bone marrow immune population. In IR-seq, single-read clonotypes were roughly 84% of clonotypes but around 3.2% of total reads; in RNA-seq they were over 65% of clonotypes and 35% to 55% of reads.

Specimen: a population of CD138-negative cells sorted from bone marrow. The label giving this sample's cell subset or site can be read as: bone marrow mononuclear cells depleted of CD138+ plasma/myeloma cells by negative magnetic selection. The receptor was derived from a donor at least 40 years old with multiple myeloma. The rearranged segments are TRBV5-1 and TRBJ2-5, with no confidently assigned D gene. The CDR3 amino acid sequence is: CASSLDSQETQYF. The nucleotides are TGCGCCAGCAGCTTGGACAGCCAAGAGACCCAGTACTTC.